A single sample gave rise to the 12 T cell receptor beta chains below, sequenced in a study of OX40 agonist ivuxolimab in advanced cancers. The library was generated by the immunoSEQ multiplex PCR assay. The clones in this table, taken by TCRdb from immuneACCESS, are in-frame only. Not every clone is retained; where verified, under half of the shortfall comes from an unresolved V gene, and the cause of the rest is unknown. This sample has around 56,000 clones in its table, and around 79% of those were observed once. In total, the top ten clones hold roughly 1.2% of the sample. The sequencing used CD4+ or CD8+ T cells sorted from blood, collected in a trial of the OX40 agonist ivuxolimab. All receptors derive from an adult with an advanced solid tumor such as melanoma, head and neck, liver or kidney cancer.

The chain has TRBV9 and TRBJ1-3; D gene uncertain. There are 14 residues in the CDR3. Germline lookup yields CDR1 SGDLS and CDR2 YYNGEE. V was trimmed by 1 base and J by 2 bases, leaving 7 bases between them. The CDR3 spells CASSVSGTGNTIYF. DNA for the CDR3: TGTGCCAGCAGCGTATCAGGAACTGGAAACACCATATATTTT.

V is TRBV2 and J is TRBJ1-1; D unclear. The CDR3 is 12 amino acids. Germline CDR1 SNHLY, CDR2 FYNNEI. V dropped 8 bases and J dropped 4 bases, with 11 bases sitting between them. The CDR3 loop reads CASEASATEAFF. CDR3 nucleotide sequence: TGTGCCAGCGAGGCGTCCGCCACTGAAGCTTTCTTT.

The V gene is TRBV9, the J gene TRBJ2-1; 8 bases match TRBD2. The length of the CDR3 is 16 residues. The trim removed 4 bases at V and 5 bases at J, leaving 11 bases unmatched. CDR1 and CDR2 (germline): SGDLS, YYNGEE. The CDR3 here is CASSSRTSLVNNEQFF. In DNA form, the CDR3 reads TGTGCCAGCAGCTCCCGGACTAGCTTGGTTAACAATGAGCAGTTCTTC. Looking up the rest from reference TRBV9 and TRBJ2-1 gives the full variable domain: DSGVTQTPKHLITATGQRVTLRCSPRSGDLSVYWYQQSLDQGLQFLIQYYNGEERAKGNILERFSAQQFPDLHSELNLSSLELGDSALYFCASSSRTSLVNNEQFFGPGTRLTVL.

The V and J genes are TRBV13 and TRBJ2-3; 9 positions agree with TRBD2. After removal of 5 bases from V and 1 base from J, the junction contained 4 bases not matched to a gene. Germline V gives CDR1 PRHDT, CDR2 FYEKMQ (reference sequence). The CDR3 is made up of 15 amino acids. The DNA of the CDR3 is TGTGCCAGCAGCGTCCAGCGGGAGGGCACAGATACGCAGTATTTT. This encodes CASSVQREGTDTQYF.

The rearrangement uses TRBV6-6 and TRBJ1-1; D is unresolved. V was shortened by 7 bases and J by 3 bases, with 18 bases between the two germline ends. Germline-derived CDR1 and CDR2 are MNHNY and SVGAGI (reference sequence). This CDR3 spans 15 amino acids. The CDR3, as DNA: TGTGCCAGCACCCTTCCTCCCGACACCCACACTGAAGCTTTCTTT. It is translated as CASTLPPDTHTEAFF.

This sequence joins TRBV30 and TRBJ1-2; D is unresolved. Germline V CDR1 and CDR2: GTSNPN, SVGIG (reference sequence). The V end lost 2 bases, the J end lost 2 bases, and 9 bases lay between the germline ends. This CDR3 has 13 amino acids. CDR3 sequence (DNA): TGTGCCTGGAGTCCCCAGCCCAACTATGGCTACACCTTC. The encoded protein is CAWSPQPNYGYTF.

This clone has a handful of counts. The chain recombines TRBV18 with TRBJ2-1; tentatively, D is TRBD2 (7 bases). CDR3 length: 14 amino acids. Germline CDR1 is KGHSH and CDR2 is LQKENI. V lost 3 bases, J lost 8 bases, and 14 bases lay in between. The CDR3 DNA reads as TGTGCCAGCTCACCCCCGGGGGGCGCGGATGAGCAGTTCTTC. Translated: CASSPPGGADEQFF.

This clone was detected only once. This chain links TRBV5-4 with TRBJ2-3, with a possible D match to TRBD1 (10 bases). The CDR3 is 16 amino acids. Germline CDR1 and CDR2: SGHNT and YYREEE (reference sequence). V lost 4 bases to trimming and J lost 6 bases, with 21 bases between them. CDR3 nucleotide sequence: TGTGCCAGCAGCGCGGGGGGGGACAGGGGATACGATACGCAGTATTTT. It translates to CASSAGGDRGYDTQYF.

A few counts support this clone. This chain uses TRBV5-8 with TRBJ2-2, with a possible D match to TRBD2 (6 bases). CDR1 and CDR2 from the germline V gene are SGHTS and YDEGEE. Trimming cost V 0 bases and J 1 base, with 10 bases left between them. This CDR3 is built from 16 residues. The CDR3 DNA reads as TGTGCCAGCAGCTTGGTCCCAGCGGGGAACACCGGGGAGCTGTTTTTT. Amino acids: CASSLVPAGNTGELFF.

This chain joins TRBV25-1 and TRBJ1-1; D is perhaps TRBD1 (5 bases). The V gene's germline CDR1 is MGHDK and CDR2 SYGVNS. CDR3 length: 14 residues. Trimming shortened V by 6 bases and J by 9 bases, and 20 bases separated the two germline ends. Here the CDR3 reads CASSRAGTVKKAFF. The CDR3 nucleotides read TGTGCCAGCAGCCGAGCCGGGACGGTGAAAAAAGCTTTCTTT.

V usage is TRBV7-9 and J usage is TRBJ2-3; D is ambiguous. Germline V lookup: CDR1 SEHNR, CDR2 FQNEAQ (reference sequence). The germline V and J ends were trimmed by 4 bases and 3 bases, with 11 bases remaining between them. The CDR3 is made up of 14 amino acids. The CDR3 region has the DNA TGTGCCAGCAGCTCCCGTGGCTCGACAGATACGCAGTATTTT. Its translation: CASSSRGSTDTQYF.

This rearrangement joins TRBV5-1 to TRBJ2-3; unclear D gene. CDR1 is SGHRS and CDR2 is YFSETQ in the germline V gene. The CDR3 consists of 12 residues. Trimming left V 1 base short and J 4 bases short, with 4 bases between. This chain's CDR3 is CASSLLADTQYF. CDR3 DNA sequence: TGCGCCAGCAGCTTGTTGGCAGATACGCAGTATTTT.